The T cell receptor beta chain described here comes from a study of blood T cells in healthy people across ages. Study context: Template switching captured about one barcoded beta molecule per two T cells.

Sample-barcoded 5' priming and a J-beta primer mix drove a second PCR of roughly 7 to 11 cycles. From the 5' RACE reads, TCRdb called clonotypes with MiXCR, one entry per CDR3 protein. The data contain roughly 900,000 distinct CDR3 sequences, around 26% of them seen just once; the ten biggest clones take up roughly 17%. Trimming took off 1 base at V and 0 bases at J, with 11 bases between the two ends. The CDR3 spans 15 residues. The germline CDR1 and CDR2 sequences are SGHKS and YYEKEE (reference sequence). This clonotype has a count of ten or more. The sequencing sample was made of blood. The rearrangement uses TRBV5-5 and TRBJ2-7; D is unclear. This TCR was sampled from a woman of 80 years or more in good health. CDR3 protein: CASSLSAESSYEQYF. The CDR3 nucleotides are TGTGCCAGCAGCTTGTCGGCAGAATCCTCCTACGAGCAGTACTTC.